This T cell receptor (beta chain) originates from a study of cytomegalovirus exposure and HLA in healthy donors. Study findings and constraints: Reportedly, diagnosis of cytomegalovirus status by the classifier showed high specificity and sensitivity. Listed as cytomegalovirus-associated were 150 to 200 TCR beta chains. Subsequent analysis showed first-cohort TCR clusters tending to co-occur in approximately 120 validation repertoires.

Separation from the roughly 670-subject first cohort characterized the roughly 120-subject validation cohort, to which the donors belonged. The method was immunoSEQ multiplex PCR; TCRdb's version includes in-frame clones alone and lacks a portion of them. The data hold roughly 150,000 clones, with roughly 86% observed a single time. The CDR3 has 15 amino acids. Trimming at V came to 3 bases and at J to 2 bases, leaving 5 bases not matched to a gene. Germline assignment: CDR1 KGHSH and CDR2 LQKENI. Note on this clone: Its specificity is not known.

This chain links TRBV18 with TRBJ2-3, with 7 bases matching TRBD2. The sequence was obtained from a woman aged 18-29 years in good health and CMV-seropositive. Specimen: PBMCs. CDR3 nucleotides: TGTGCCAGCTCACCGGAGCGGGGCCACACAGATACGCAGTATTTT. Translated, it gives CASSPERGHTDTQYF. Together with reference TRBV18 and TRBJ2-3, the CDR3 gives the full variable domain: NAGVMQNPRHLVRRRGQEARLRCSPMKGHSHVYWYRQLPEEGLKFMVYLQKENIIDESGMPKERFSAEFPKEGPSILRIQQVVRGDSAAYFCASSPERGHTDTQYFGPGTRLTVL.